Listed below are T cell receptor beta chains from one sample, sequenced in a study of T cell repertoires in cytomegalovirus infection. The antigens for these receptors are not known. TCRdb itself ran the reads through MiXCR, one entry per CDR3 protein. Of fewer than 70,000 distinct CDR3 sequences detected, 25% to 30% appear once; the ten largest clones hold 59%. The source material was CD8+ T cells from cultured PBMCs, sampled from culture after CMV antigen stimulation. Source of these receptors: a human donor in good health (CMV status not recorded). Some clones in this sample may be carry-over from other donors' samples. CDR3s include the opening cysteine and the closing phenylalanine or tryptophan. The D gene is left open where the match is weak. A clone size is listed for some rows: how often the clone was seen (once, few, many), or a class if it is expanded.

d_call clone_size j_call v_call cdr3_aa cdr3_nt
TRBD2 . TRBJ2-3 TRBV7-8 CAIHSGGAGDTQYF TGTGCCATTCACAGCGGGGGGGCCGGAGATACGCAGTATTTT
. . TRBJ1-3 TRBV29-1 CSVEAGVTGNTIYF TGCAGCGTTGAAGCAGGGGTCACTGGAAACACCATATATTTT
. . TRBJ2-7 TRBV20-1 CSARGGTSYEQYF TGCAGTGCTAGAGGCGGGACCTCCTACGAGCAGTACTTC
. many TRBJ1-1 TRBV5-6 CASSLAGGAGTEAFF TGTGCCAGCAGCTTGGCGGGGGGGGCAGGCACTGAAGCTTTCTTT
TRBD1 many TRBJ1-5 TRBV7-9 CASSAGGYNQPQHF TGTGCCAGCAGCGCAGGGGGTTACAATCAGCCCCAGCATTTT
. many TRBJ1-2 TRBV19 CASSIDPVGFNYGYTF TGTGCCAGTAGTATTGATCCGGTGGGGTTCAACTATGGCTACACCTTC
. . TRBJ1-6 TRBV7-3 CASSLVGGGNSPLHF TGTGCCAGCAGCTTAGTCGGGGGAGGTAATTCACCCCTCCACTTT
. . TRBJ1-2 TRBV7-9 CASSVGVDGYTF TGTGCCAGCAGCGTTGGGGTCGATGGCTACACCTTC
. many TRBJ2-7 TRBV19 CASSAGDIYEQYF TGTGCCAGTAGTGCGGGTGACATCTACGAGCAGTACTTC
TRBD2 many TRBJ2-7 TRBV5-1 CASSLGRDAGGRMNEQYF TGCGCCAGCAGCTTGGGGCGAGACGCGGGGGGCCGTATGAACGAGCAGTACTTC
. . TRBJ2-6 TRBV20-1 CSARDMRGSGANVLTF TGCAGTGCTAGAGATATGCGGGGTTCTGGGGCCAACGTCCTGACTTTC
. once TRBJ2-7 TRBV20-1 CSAREPENYYEQYF TGCAGTGCTAGAGAGCCGGAGAACTACTACGAGCAGTACTTC
. few TRBJ2-7 TRBV5-1 CASSLGGVYEQYF TGCGCCAGCAGCTTGGGGGGAGTTTACGAGCAGTACTTC
. many TRBJ2-7 TRBV7-2 CASSSPQGRSYEQYF TGTGCCAGCAGCTCCCCCCAGGGTCGCTCCTACGAGCAGTACTTC